This T cell receptor beta chain was profiled in a study of blood T cells in healthy people across ages. Findings and caveats of the study: There was a strong correlation between TCR beta diversity and naive T cell percentage. The long-lived group displayed more naive CD4+ cells, plus higher diversity, than the aged donors did.

To note about this clonotype: Its antigen is still unknown.

The CDR3 has 14 residues. In germline, CDR1 is SGHAT, CDR2 FQNNGV. Trimming shortened V by 1 base and J by 10 bases, and 16 bases separated the two germline ends. For the second PCR, which ran for about 6 to 11 cycles, a sample-barcoded 5' primer and a J-beta primer mix were used. Each TCR beta cDNA got a 12-nucleotide random molecular identifier. Sequencing recovered at least 3 million CDR3-containing paired-end reads from each sample. Using its own MiXCR run on the 5' RACE reads, TCRdb lists one record per CDR3 protein. The sample holds about 720,000 distinct CDR3 sequences; over 20% are singletons and the top ten take approximately 20%.

The V and J genes are TRBV11-2 and TRBJ2-5, with D tentatively TRBD1 or TRBD2 (6 bases each). The sequence came from a man between 65 and 85 years old in good health. Sequenced input: blood. The CDR3 spells CASSLAGGSWIQYF. The DNA for the CDR3 is TGTGCCAGCAGCTTAGCCGGGGGCAGCTGGATCCAGTACTTC.